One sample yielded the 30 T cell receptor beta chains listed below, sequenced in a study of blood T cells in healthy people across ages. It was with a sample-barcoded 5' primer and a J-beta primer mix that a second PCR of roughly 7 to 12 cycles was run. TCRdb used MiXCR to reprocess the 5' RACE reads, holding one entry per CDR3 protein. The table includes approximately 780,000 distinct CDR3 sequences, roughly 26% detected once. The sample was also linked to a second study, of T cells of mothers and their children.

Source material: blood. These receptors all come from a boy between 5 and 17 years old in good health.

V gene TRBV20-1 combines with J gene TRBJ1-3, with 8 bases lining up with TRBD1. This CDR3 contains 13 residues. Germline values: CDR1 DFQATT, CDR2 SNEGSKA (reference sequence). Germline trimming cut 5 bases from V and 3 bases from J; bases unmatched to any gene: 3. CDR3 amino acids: CSAGQGFGNTIYF. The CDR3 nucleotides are TGCAGTGCTGGACAGGGATTTGGAAACACCATATATTTT.

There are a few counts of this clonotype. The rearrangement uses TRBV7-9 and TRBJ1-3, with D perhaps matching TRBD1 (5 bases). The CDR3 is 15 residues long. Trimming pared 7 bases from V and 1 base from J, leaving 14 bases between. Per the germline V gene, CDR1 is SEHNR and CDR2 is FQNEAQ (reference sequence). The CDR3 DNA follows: TGTGCCAGCACCCCCCCGGGGGGTTCTGGAAACACCATATATTTT. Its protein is CASTPPGGSGNTIYF.

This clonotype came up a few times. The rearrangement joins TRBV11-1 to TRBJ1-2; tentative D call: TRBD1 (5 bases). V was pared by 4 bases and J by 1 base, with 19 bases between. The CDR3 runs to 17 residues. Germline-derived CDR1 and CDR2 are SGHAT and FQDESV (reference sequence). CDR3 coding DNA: TGTGCCAGCAGCTCCCTAAGAGGGCAGGGAGTTAACTATGGCTACACCTTC. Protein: CASSSLRGQGVNYGYTF.

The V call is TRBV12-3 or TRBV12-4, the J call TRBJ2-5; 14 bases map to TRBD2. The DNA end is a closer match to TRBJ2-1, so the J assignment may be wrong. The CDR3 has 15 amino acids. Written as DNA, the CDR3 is TGTGCCAGCCGAAATCCGGGACTAGCGGGGGTTGAGCAGTTCTTC. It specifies CASRNPGLAGVEQFF.

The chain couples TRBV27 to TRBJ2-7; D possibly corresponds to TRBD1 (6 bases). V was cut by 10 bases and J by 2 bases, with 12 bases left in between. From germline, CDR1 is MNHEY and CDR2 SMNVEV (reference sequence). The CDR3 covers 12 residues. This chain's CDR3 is CAIEDSTYEQYF. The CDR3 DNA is TGTGCCATCGAGGACAGCACCTACGAGCAGTACTTC.

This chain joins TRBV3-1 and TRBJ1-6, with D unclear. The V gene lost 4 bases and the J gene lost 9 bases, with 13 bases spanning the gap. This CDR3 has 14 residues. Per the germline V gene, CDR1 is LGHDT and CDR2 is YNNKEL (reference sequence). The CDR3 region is CASSRETLGSPLHF. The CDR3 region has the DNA TGTGCCAGCAGCCGCGAGACACTGGGTTCACCCCTCCACTTT. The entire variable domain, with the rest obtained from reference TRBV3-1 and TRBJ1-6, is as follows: DTAVSQTPKYLVTQMGNDKSIKCEQNLGHDTMYWYKQDSKKFLKIMFSYNNKELIINETVPNRFSPKSPDKAHLNLHINSLELGDSAVYFCASSRETLGSPLHFGNGTRLTVT.

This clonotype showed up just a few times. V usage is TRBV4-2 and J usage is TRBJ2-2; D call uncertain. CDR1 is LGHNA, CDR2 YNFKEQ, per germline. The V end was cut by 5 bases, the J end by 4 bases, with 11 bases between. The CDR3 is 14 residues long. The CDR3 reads CASSGRQFTGELFF. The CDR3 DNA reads TGTGCCAGCAGCGGTCGTCAGTTCACCGGGGAGCTGTTTTTT.

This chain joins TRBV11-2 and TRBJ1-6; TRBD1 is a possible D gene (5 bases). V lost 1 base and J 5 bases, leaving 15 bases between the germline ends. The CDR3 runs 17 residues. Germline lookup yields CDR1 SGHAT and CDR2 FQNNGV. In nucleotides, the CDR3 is TGTGCCAGCAGCTTAGCCCCGGCATCAGGGAATAATTCACCCCTCCACTTT. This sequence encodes CASSLAPASGNNSPLHF.

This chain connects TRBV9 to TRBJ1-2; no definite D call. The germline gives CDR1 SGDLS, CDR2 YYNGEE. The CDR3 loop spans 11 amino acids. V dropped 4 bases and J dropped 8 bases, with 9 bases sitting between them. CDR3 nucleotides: TGTGCCAGCAGCACCTCAAGGGGCTACACCTTC. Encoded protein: CASSTSRGYTF.

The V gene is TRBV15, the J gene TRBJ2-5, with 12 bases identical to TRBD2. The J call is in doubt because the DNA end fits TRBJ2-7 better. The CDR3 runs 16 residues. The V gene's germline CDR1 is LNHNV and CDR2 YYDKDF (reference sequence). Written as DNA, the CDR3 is TGTGCCACCAGCAGGGGACCTAGCGGGGGGGCCGTCGAGCAGTACTTC. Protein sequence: CATSRGPSGGAVEQYF.

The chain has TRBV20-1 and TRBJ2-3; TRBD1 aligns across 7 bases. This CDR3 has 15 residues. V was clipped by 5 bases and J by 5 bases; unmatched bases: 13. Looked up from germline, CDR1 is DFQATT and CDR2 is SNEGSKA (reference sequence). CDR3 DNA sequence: TGCAGTGCTTACTCCACCGAGGGGGCTAAAGATACGCAGTATTTT. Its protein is CSAYSTEGAKDTQYF.

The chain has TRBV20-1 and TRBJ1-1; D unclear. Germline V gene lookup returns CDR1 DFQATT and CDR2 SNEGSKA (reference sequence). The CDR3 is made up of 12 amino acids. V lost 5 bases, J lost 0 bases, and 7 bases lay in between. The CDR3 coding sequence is TGCAGTGCTGGCGTAATGAACACTGAAGCTTTCTTT. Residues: CSAGVMNTEAFF.

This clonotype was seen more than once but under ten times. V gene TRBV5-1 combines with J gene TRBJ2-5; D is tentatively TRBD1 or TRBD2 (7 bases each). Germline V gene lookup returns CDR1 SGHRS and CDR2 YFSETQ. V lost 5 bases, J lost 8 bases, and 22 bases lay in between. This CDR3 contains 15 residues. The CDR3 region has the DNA TGCGCCAGCAGGTTATCAGGGGGGGCCGAGCGAACCCAGTACTTC. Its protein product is CASRLSGGAERTQYF.

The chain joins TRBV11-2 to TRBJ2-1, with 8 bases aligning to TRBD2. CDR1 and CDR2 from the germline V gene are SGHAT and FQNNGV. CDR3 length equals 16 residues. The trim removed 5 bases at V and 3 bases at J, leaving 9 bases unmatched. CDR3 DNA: TGTGCCAGCAGCCGCAACACCGGGGGGGACTACAATGAGCAGTTCTTC. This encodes CASSRNTGGDYNEQFF.

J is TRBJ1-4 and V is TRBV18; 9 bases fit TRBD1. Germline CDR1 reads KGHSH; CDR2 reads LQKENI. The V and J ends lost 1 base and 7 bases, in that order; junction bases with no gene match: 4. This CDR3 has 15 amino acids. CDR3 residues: CASSPLVDRGEKLFF. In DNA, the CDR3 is TGTGCCAGCTCACCACTTGTGGACAGGGGTGAAAAACTGTTTTTT.

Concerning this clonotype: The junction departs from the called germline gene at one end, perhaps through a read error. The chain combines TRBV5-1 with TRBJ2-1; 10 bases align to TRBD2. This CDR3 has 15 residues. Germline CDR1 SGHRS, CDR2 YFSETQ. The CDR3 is CASSSTSGAYNGQFF. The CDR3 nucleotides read TGCGCCAGCAGCTCAACTAGCGGGGCCTACAATGGGCAGTTCTTC.

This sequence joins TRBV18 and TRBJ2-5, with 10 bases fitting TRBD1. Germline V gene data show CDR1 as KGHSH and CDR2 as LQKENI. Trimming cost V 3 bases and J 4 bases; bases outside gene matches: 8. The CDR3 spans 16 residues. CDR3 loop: CASSPTGTGDSETQYF. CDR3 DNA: TGTGCCAGCTCACCTACCGGGACAGGGGATTCAGAGACCCAGTACTTC.

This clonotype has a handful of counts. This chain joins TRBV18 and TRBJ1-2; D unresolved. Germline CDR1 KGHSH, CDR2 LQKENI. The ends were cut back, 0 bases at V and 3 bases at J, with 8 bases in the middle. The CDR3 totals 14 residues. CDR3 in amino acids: CASSPPPGDYGYTF. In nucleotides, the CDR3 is TGTGCCAGCTCACCACCGCCCGGAGACTATGGCTACACCTTC.

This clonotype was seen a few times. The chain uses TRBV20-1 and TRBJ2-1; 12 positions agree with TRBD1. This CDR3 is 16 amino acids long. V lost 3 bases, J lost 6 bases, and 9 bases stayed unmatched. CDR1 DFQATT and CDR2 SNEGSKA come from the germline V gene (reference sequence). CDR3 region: CSASFLRDRGPNEQFF. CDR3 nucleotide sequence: TGCAGTGCTAGCTTTCTCCGGGACAGGGGGCCCAATGAGCAGTTCTTC.

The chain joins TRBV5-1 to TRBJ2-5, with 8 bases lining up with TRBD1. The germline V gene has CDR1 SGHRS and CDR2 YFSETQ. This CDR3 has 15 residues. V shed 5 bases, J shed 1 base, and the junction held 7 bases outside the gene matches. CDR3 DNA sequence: TGCGCCAGCAGAGCACGGACAGGGCTCCAAGAGACCCAGTACTTC. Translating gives CASRARTGLQETQYF.

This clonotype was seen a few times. As DNA, the CDR3 is TGCGCCAGCAGCGCGGACACCCAGGGGACCTACGAGCAGTACTTC. Encoded protein: CASSADTQGTYEQYF. V gene TRBV5-1 combines with J gene TRBJ2-5, with a tentative D call TRBD1 (6 bases). The J call may not be correct, given that the DNA end is closer to TRBJ2-7. This CDR3 is 15 amino acids long. CDR1 is SGHRS, CDR2 YFSETQ, per germline.

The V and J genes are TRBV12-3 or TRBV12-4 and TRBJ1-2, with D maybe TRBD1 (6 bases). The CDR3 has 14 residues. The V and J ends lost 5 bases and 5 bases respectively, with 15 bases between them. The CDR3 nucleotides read TGTGCCAGCAGTAAACAGGGTTCCGCGTATGGCTACACCTTC. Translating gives CASSKQGSAYGYTF.

Here the CDR3 reads CSVEEPTGELFF. The CDR3 coding sequence is TGCAGCGTTGAAGAGCCAACCGGGGAGCTGTTTTTT. The chain uses TRBV29-1 and TRBJ2-2; D unresolved. CDR1 is SQVTM and CDR2 is ANQGSEA in the germline V gene. With 0 bases removed from V and 5 bases from J, the gap between germline ends came to 4 bases. The CDR3 loop spans 12 amino acids.

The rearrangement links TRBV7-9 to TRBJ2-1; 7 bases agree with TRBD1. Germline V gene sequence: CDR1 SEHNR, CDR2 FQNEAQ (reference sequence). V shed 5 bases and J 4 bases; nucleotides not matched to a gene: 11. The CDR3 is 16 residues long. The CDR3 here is CASSQRQGKVYNEQFF. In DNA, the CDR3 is TGTGCCAGCAGCCAGCGACAGGGTAAAGTTTACAATGAGCAGTTCTTC.

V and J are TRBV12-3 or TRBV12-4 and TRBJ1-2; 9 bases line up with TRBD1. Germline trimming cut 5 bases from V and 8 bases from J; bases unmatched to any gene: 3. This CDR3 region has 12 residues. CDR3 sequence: CASSRDREGYTF. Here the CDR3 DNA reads TGTGCCAGCAGTCGGGACAGGGAAGGCTACACCTTC.

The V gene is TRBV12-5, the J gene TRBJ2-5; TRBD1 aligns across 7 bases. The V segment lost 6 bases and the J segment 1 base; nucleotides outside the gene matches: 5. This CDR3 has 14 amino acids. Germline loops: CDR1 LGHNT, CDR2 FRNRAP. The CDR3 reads CASGLGQIQETQYF. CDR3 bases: TGTGCTAGTGGACTGGGACAGATCCAAGAGACCCAGTACTTC.

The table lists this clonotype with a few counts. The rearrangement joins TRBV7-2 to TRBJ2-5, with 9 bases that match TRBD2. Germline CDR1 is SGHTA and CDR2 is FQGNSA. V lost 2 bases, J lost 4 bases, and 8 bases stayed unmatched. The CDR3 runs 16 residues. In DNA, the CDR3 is TGTGCCAGCAGCTTAACCGAAGCGGGGGGAGGAGAGACCCAGTACTTC. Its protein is CASSLTEAGGGETQYF.

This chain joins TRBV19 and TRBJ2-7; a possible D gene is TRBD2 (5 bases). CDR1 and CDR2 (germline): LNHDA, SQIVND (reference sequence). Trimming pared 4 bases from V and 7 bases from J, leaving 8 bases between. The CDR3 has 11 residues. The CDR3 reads CASSNSGEQYF. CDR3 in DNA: TGTGCCAGTAGTAACTCGGGAGAGCAGTACTTC.

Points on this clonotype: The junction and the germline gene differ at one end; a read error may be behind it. The CDR3 spells CANSLGTTINVQYF. CDR3 bases: TGTGCCAACAGTTTGGGGACTACGATAAACGTTCAGTACTTC. The rearrangement joins TRBV12-3 or TRBV12-4 to TRBJ2-4, with 7 bases aligning to TRBD2. This CDR3 region has 14 residues.

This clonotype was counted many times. The CDR3 nucleotides are TGTGCCAGCAGCTTGGAAGGTACAGTGGGCTACGAGCAGTACTTC. This sequence encodes CASSLEGTVGYEQYF. The chain joins TRBV5-5 to TRBJ2-7; D unclear. CDR3 length: 15 amino acids. CDR1 is SGHKS, CDR2 YYEKEE, per germline (reference sequence). V lost 0 bases, J lost 3 bases, and 13 bases lay in between. Full variable domain (missing parts from reference TRBV5-5 and TRBJ2-7): DAGVTQSPTHLIKTRGQQVTLRCSPISGHKSVSWYQQVLGQGPQFIFQYYEKEERGRGNFPDRFSARQFPNYSSELNVNALLLGDSALYLCASSLEGTVGYEQYFGPGTRLTVT.